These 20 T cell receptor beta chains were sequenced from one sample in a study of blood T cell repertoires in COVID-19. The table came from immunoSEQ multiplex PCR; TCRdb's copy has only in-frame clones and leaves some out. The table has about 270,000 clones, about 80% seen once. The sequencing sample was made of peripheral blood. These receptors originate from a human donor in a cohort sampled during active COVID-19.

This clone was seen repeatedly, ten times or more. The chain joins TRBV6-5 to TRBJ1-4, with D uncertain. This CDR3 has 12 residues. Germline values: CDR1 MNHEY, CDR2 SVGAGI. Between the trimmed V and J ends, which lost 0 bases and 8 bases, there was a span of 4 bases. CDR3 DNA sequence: TGTGCCAGCAGTTACTCGAGGGAAAAACTGTTTTTT. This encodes CASSYSREKLFF.

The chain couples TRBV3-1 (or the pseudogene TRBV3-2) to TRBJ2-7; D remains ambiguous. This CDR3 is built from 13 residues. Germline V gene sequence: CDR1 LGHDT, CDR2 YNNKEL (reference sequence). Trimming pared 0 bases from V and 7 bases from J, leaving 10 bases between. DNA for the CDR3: TGTGCCAGCAGCCAAGAAATAAGCCTGGAGCAGTACTTC. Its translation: CASSQEISLEQYF.

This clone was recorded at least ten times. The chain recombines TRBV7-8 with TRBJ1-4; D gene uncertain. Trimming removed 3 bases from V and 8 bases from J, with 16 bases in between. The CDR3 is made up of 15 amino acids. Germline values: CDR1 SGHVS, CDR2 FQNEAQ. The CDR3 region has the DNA TGTGCCAGCAGCTTCCAAGAGGGCGCGAGAGAAAAACTGTTTTTT. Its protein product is CASSFQEGAREKLFF.

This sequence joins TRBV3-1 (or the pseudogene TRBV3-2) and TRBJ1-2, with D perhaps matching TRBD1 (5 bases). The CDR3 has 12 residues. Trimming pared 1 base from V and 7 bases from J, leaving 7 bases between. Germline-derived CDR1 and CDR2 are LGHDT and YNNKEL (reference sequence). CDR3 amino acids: CASSQVRGGYTF. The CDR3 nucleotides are TGTGCCAGCAGCCAAGTAAGGGGTGGCTACACCTTC.

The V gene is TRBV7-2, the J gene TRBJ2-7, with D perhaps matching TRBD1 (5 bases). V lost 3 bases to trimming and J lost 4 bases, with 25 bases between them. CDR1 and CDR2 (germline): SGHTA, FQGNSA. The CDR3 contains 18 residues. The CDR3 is CASSFGQGLRSMAYEQYF. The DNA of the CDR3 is TGTGCCAGCAGCTTTGGCCAGGGTCTTCGCTCGATGGCGTACGAGCAGTACTTC.

The CDR3 DNA is TGTGCCAACCGAGGGGAGGCGAAGTACGAGCAGTACTTC. Amino acid sequence: CANRGEAKYEQYF. The chain carries TRBV6-6 and TRBJ2-7, with TRBD2 as a possible D gene (6 bases). Trimming shortened V by 10 bases and J by 4 bases, and 17 bases separated the two germline ends. Germline lookup yields CDR1 MNHNY and CDR2 SVGAGI (reference sequence). The CDR3 sequence is 13 residues long.

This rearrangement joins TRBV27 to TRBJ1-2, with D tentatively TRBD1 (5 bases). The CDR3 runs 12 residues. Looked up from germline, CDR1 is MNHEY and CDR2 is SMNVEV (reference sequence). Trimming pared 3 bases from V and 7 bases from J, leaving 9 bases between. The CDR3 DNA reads TGTGCCAGCAGTTTCCGGGGGGGTGGCTACACCTTC. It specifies CASSFRGGGYTF.

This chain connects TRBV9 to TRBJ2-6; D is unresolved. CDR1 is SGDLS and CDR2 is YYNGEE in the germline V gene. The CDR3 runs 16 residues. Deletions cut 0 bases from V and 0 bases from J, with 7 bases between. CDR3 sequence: CASSVESNSGANVLTF. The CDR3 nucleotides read TGTGCCAGCAGCGTAGAGAGCAACTCTGGGGCCAACGTCCTGACTTTC. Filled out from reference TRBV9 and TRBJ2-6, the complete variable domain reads DSGVTQTPKHLITATGQRVTLRCSPRSGDLSVYWYQQSLDQGLQFLIQYYNGEERAKGNILERFSAQQFPDLHSELNLSSLELGDSALYFCASSVESNSGANVLTFGAGSRLTVL.

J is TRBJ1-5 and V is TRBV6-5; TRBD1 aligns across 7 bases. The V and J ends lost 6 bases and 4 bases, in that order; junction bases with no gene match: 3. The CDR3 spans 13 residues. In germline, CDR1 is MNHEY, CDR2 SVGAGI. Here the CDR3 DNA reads TGTGCCAGCAGATCGACAGGGAATCAGCCCCAGCATTTT. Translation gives CASRSTGNQPQHF.

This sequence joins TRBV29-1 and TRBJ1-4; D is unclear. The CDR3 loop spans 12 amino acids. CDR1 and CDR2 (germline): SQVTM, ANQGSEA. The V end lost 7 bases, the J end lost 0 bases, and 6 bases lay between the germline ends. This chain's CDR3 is CSATSTNEKLFF. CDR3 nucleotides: TGCAGCGCCACTTCAACTAATGAAAAACTGTTTTTT.

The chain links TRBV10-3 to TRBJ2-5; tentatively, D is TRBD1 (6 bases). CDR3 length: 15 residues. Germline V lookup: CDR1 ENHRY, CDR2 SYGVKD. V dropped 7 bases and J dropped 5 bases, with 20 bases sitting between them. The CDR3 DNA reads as TGTGCCATCACCTCACCCAGGGGTATGGGGGAGACCCAGTACTTC. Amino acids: CAITSPRGMGETQYF.

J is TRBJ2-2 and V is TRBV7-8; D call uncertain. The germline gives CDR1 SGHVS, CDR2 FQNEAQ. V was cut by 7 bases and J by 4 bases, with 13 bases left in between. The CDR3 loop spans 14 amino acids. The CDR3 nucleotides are TGTGCCAGCAAAACTAATCTGGGCACCGGGGAGCTGTTTTTT. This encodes CASKTNLGTGELFF.

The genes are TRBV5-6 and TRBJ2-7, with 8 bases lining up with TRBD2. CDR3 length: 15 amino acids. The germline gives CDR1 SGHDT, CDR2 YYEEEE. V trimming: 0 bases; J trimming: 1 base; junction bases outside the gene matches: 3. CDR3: CASSLAGGKSYEQYF. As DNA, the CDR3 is TGTGCCAGCAGCTTGGCGGGGGGGAAGTCCTACGAGCAGTACTTC.

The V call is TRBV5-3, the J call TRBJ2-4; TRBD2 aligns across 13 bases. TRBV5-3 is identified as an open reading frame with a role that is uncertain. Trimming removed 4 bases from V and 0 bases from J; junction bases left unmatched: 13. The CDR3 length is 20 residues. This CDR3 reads CARSLPEVLAGGIAKNIQYF. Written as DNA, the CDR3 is TGTGCCAGAAGCCTCCCGGAGGTACTAGCGGGAGGGATAGCCAAAAACATTCAGTACTTC.

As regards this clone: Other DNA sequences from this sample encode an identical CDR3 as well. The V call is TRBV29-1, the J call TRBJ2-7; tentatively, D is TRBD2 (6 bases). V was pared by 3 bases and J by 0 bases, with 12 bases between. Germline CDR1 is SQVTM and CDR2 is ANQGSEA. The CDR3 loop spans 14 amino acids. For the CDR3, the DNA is TGCAGCGTTGATGCAGGTAGCGGCTCCTACGAGCAGTACTTC. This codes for CSVDAGSGSYEQYF.

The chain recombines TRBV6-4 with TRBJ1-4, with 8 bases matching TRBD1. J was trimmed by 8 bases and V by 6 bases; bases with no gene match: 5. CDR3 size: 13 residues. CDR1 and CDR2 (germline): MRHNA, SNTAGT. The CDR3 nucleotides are TGTGCCAGCAGCGAGACAGGGGTGGAAAAACTGTTTTTT. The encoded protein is CASSETGVEKLFF.

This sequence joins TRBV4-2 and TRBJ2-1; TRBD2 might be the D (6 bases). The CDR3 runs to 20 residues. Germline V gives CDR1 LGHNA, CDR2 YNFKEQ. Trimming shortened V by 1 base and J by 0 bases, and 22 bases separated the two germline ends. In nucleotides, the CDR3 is TGTGCCAGCAGCCAAGTTCAAGTCTTGGGGGGACCCGGCTCCTACAATGAGCAGTTCTTC. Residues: CASSQVQVLGGPGSYNEQFF.

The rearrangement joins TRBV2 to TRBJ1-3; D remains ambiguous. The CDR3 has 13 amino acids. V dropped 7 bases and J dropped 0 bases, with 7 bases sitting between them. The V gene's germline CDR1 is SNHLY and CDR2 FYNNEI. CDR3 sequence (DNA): TGTGCCAGCATGTTTAGCTCTGGAAACACCATATATTTT. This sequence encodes CASMFSSGNTIYF.

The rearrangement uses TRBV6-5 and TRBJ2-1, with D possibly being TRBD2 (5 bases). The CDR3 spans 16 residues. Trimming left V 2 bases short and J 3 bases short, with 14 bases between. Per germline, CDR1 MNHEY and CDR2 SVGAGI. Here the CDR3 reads CASSYLPRESYNEQFF. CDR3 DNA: TGTGCCAGCAGTTACCTCCCCCGGGAAAGCTACAATGAGCAGTTCTTC.

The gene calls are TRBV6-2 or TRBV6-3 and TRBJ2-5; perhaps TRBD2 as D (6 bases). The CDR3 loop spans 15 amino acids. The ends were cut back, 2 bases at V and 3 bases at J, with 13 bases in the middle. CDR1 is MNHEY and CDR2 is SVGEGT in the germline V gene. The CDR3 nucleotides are TGTGCCAGCAGTTACCCCCAGGGAGGAAAAGAGACCCAGTACTTC. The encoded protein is CASSYPQGGKETQYF.